The 13 T cell receptor beta chains below come from one sample, sequenced in a study of T cell responses to AZD1222 COVID-19 vaccine. Method: immunoSEQ multiplex PCR; TCRdb's copy keeps in-frame clones and lacks some. Of over 120,000 clones listed, just over 85% are singletons. This material consisted of peripheral blood, taken 28 days after the second AZD1222 dose. Source of these receptors: an adult who received the AZD1222 COVID-19 vaccine.

The chain joins TRBV10-2 to TRBJ2-3; D possibly corresponds to TRBD1 (5 bases). The V end was cut by 8 bases, the J end by 4 bases, with 10 bases between. CDR1 is WSHSY and CDR2 is SAAADI in the germline V gene. The CDR3 runs 12 residues. CDR3 amino acids: CASCRVPDTQYF. In DNA, the CDR3 is TGCGCCAGCTGCAGGGTCCCAGATACGCAGTATTTT.

This chain connects TRBV4-2 to TRBJ1-6; a possible D gene is TRBD1 (6 bases). V lost 4 bases and J 9 bases, leaving 13 bases between the germline ends. Per germline, CDR1 LGHNA and CDR2 YNFKEQ. This CDR3 comprises 14 residues. The CDR3 is CASSLGGGGSPLHF. The CDR3 DNA follows: TGTGCCAGCAGCCTTGGGGGCGGAGGTTCACCCCTCCACTTT.

DNA for the CDR3: TGTGCCATCAGTGAGTCGATTGGGAGCGTCTCTGGGGCGTACAATGAGCAGTTCTTC. Translating it yields CAISESIGSVSGAYNEQFF. This sequence joins TRBV10-3 and TRBJ2-1, with D perhaps TRBD1 or TRBD2 (5 bases each). The CDR3 consists of 19 residues. The V end lost 0 bases, the J end lost 4 bases, and 22 bases lay between the germline ends. In germline, CDR1 is ENHRY, CDR2 SYGVKD.

The rearrangement uses TRBV2 and TRBJ1-4, with D maybe TRBD1 (5 bases). Trimming took 7 bases from V and 8 from J, leaving 17 bases between them. CDR1 and CDR2 from the germline V gene are SNHLY and FYNNEI. This CDR3 spans 14 amino acids. The CDR3 protein is CASTPGGGREKLFF. The CDR3 DNA is TGTGCCAGCACTCCTGGGGGAGGGAGGGAAAAACTGTTTTTT.

The gene calls are TRBV30 and TRBJ1-2; 8 positions agree with TRBD1. Germline V CDR1 and CDR2: GTSNPN, SVGIG (reference sequence). The ends lost 4 bases at V and 4 bases at J; junction bases unmatched: 5. This CDR3 contains 13 residues. CDR3 coding DNA: TGTGCCTGGACCCTGACAGGGGCCTATGGCTACACCTTC. It codes for CAWTLTGAYGYTF.

CDR3 sequence reads: CASSTLTGGEQYF. The CDR3 region has the DNA TGTGCCAGCAGCACTTTAACAGGGGGCGAGCAGTACTTC. The rearrangement links TRBV5-6 to TRBJ2-7, with TRBD1 matching 8 bases. The CDR3 totals 13 residues. Trimming removed 4 bases from V and 6 bases from J; junction bases left unmatched: 6. Germline V gives CDR1 SGHDT, CDR2 YYEEEE.

The genes are TRBV3-1 (or the pseudogene TRBV3-2) and TRBJ1-6; D gene uncertain. CDR3 size: 14 residues. The ends were cut back, 1 base at V and 8 bases at J, with 9 bases in the middle. CDR1 is LGHDT and CDR2 is YNNKEL in the germline V gene (reference sequence). CDR3 residues: CASSQGLGDSPLHF. The CDR3 nucleotides read TGTGCCAGCAGCCAAGGCCTAGGCGATTCACCCCTCCACTTT.

J is TRBJ1-5 and V is TRBV28, with D perhaps matching TRBD1 (5 bases). V lost 6 bases and J lost 4, with 16 bases in between. The CDR3 runs 15 residues. The germline CDR1 and CDR2 sequences are MDHEN and SYDVKM. In DNA, the CDR3 is TGTGCCAGCAGGCCGGGGACCTTAGGGAATCAGCCCCAGCATTTT. Translating it yields CASRPGTLGNQPQHF.

This clone was observed a few times. The J gene is TRBJ2-7, the V gene TRBV7-4, with 8 positions matching TRBD2. J was trimmed by 6 bases and V by 0 bases; bases with no gene match: 7. The CDR3 sequence is 15 residues long. Germline V gene lookup returns CDR1 SGHVT and CDR2 SQSDAQ. In DNA form, the CDR3 reads TGTGCCAGCAGCTTAGCGCTCGGGAGGGCCTTCGAGCAGTACTTC. Amino acids: CASSLALGRAFEQYF.

The V and J genes are TRBV6-5 and TRBJ2-7, with D unresolved. V was cut by 6 bases and J by 2 bases, with 11 bases left in between. From germline, CDR1 is MNHEY and CDR2 SVGAGI. The CDR3 covers 13 residues. The CDR3 sequence: CASRSTLTYEQYF. Here the CDR3 DNA reads TGTGCCAGCAGAAGTACTTTAACCTACGAGCAGTACTTC.

The chain recombines TRBV6-1 with TRBJ2-7; D gene ambiguous. CDR3 length equals 14 residues. Germline V CDR1 and CDR2: MNHNS, SASEGT. Trimming removed 2 bases from V and 3 bases from J, with 11 bases in between. The CDR3 sequence: CASSEMLALYEQYF. CDR3 nucleotides: TGTGCCAGCAGTGAAATGCTGGCTCTCTACGAGCAGTACTTC.

This chain uses TRBV5-1 with TRBJ1-6; a possible D gene is TRBD1 (6 bases). This CDR3 comprises 18 residues. V was trimmed by 5 bases and J by 7 bases, leaving 25 bases between them. The germline V gene encodes CDR1 SGHRS and CDR2 YFSETQ. In nucleotides, the CDR3 is TGCGCCAGCAGGAGCGGGGTGGCCGCCGGGGGCGGGAATTCACCCCTCCACTTT. Amino acid sequence: CASRSGVAAGGGNSPLHF.

The chain couples TRBV19 to TRBJ1-5; possible D gene TRBD1, 5 bases. Per the germline V gene, CDR1 is LNHDA and CDR2 is SQIVND (reference sequence). With 10 bases removed from V and 2 bases from J, the gap between germline ends came to 18 bases. The CDR3 is made up of 15 amino acids. The CDR3 nucleotides read TGTGCCACGAATGATGGACACGGGGGCAATCAGCCCCAGCATTTT. Amino acid sequence: CATNDGHGGNQPQHF.